This T cell receptor beta chain was profiled in a study of shared clonotypes between healthy human individuals. CD45RO-negative CD8 cells positively selected for CCR7 made up the naive population, which excluded terminally differentiated effector memory CD45RA+ cells. A word on this clone: Its antigen is unknown.

In germline, CDR1 is SGHRS, CDR2 YFSETQ. The CDR3 is made up of 16 amino acids. Trimming pared 0 bases from V and 0 bases from J, leaving 10 bases between. Findings and limits, study-wide: Rarefaction analysis demonstrated incomplete sorted-subset sequencing notwithstanding large depth. Non-shared clonotypes had lower generation probabilities than those shared by all four donors.

In the authors' methods: Junction-only sequences produced by ImmunoSEQ had no quality scores, so filtering differed. Profiling relied on immunoSEQ multiplex PCR, and the TCRdb table lists in-frame clones only, not all of them. The V and J calls and clone size are taken from that table; D and trimming were inferred from the DNA. The sample has millions of clones, around 93% seen once. The V gene is TRBV5-1, the J gene TRBJ2-4; possibly TRBD2 for D (5 bases). The sequence derives from a man aged 18 to 30 in good health. Some clones in this sample may be carry-over from other donors' samples. The specimen was naive CD8+ T cells from PBMCs. This chain's CDR3 is CASSLAEGRAKNIQYF. The CDR3 coding sequence is TGCGCCAGCAGCTTGGCCGAGGGAAGAGCCAAAAACATTCAGTACTTC. Full variable domain (rest looked up from reference TRBV5-1 and TRBJ2-4): KAGVTQTPRYLIKTRGQQVTLSCSPISGHRSVSWYQQTPGQGLQFLFEYFSETQRNKGNFPGRFSGRQFSNSRSEMNVSTLELGDSALYLCASSLAEGRAKNIQYFGAGTRLSVL.